What follows are 10 T cell receptor beta chains derived from one specimen sequenced in a study of T cell responses to AZD1222 COVID-19 vaccine. Produced via immunoSEQ multiplex PCR; TCRdb's table is partial and in-frame only. The table lists roughly 95,000 clones, about 94% of them singletons. The specimen was peripheral blood, collected 28 days after the second AZD1222 dose. These TCRs come from an adult who received the AZD1222 COVID-19 vaccine.

V and J are TRBV12-3 or TRBV12-4 and TRBJ2-2, with D hard to call. The CDR3 runs 13 residues. Trimming pared 5 bases from V and 8 bases from J, leaving 12 bases between. This chain's CDR3 is CASSSLRAGELFF. The CDR3 DNA reads TGTGCCAGCAGTAGCCTCCGGGCAGGGGAGCTGTTTTTT.

The rearrangement joins TRBV11-3 to TRBJ2-5, with TRBD2 as a possible D gene (6 bases). This CDR3 is built from 12 residues. Germline V gene lookup returns CDR1 SGHNT and CDR2 YENEEA. V was shortened by 5 bases and J by 9 bases, with 13 bases between the two germline ends. The CDR3 coding sequence is TGTGCCAGCAGCACTTTGGAGGGGTCCCAGTACTTC. Amino acid sequence: CASSTLEGSQYF.

This chain joins TRBV5-5 and TRBJ1-1; 7 bases line up with TRBD1. The CDR3 has 14 residues. The germline V gene encodes CDR1 SGHKS and CDR2 YYEKEE (reference sequence). Trimming cost V 3 bases and J 0 bases; bases outside gene matches: 2. In DNA, the CDR3 is TGTGCCAGCAGCTGGACAGGAGTGAACACTGAAGCTTTCTTT. This gives the protein CASSWTGVNTEAFF. The full variable domain, rest sourced from reference TRBV5-5 and TRBJ1-1, is DAGVTQSPTHLIKTRGQQVTLRCSPISGHKSVSWYQQVLGQGPQFIFQYYEKEERGRGNFPDRFSARQFPNYSSELNVNALLLGDSALYLCASSWTGVNTEAFFGQGTRLTVV.

The chain uses TRBV18 and TRBJ2-3; D unclear. The V end was cut by 1 base, the J end by 0 bases, with 11 bases between. The germline V gene has CDR1 KGHSH and CDR2 LQKENI. This CDR3 has 16 amino acids. The CDR3 sequence is CASSPLASFSTDTQYF. The DNA of the CDR3 is TGTGCCAGCTCACCACTGGCCTCATTTAGCACAGATACGCAGTATTTT.

This chain uses TRBV4-2 with TRBJ1-3, with D unclear. CDR3 length: 17 residues. Germline V gene lookup returns CDR1 LGHNA and CDR2 YNFKEQ. Trimming took 0 bases from V and 0 from J, leaving 12 bases between them. DNA of the CDR3: TGTGCCAGCAGCCAAGAAGGGCAGCGTTTCTCTGGAAACACCATATATTTT. Translated: CASSQEGQRFSGNTIYF.

The chain recombines TRBV11-3 with TRBJ1-1; TRBD1 matches at 8 bases. CDR1 and CDR2 (germline): SGHNT, YENEEA. CDR3 size: 15 residues. V gave up 1 base and J gave up 5 bases; unmatched junction bases: 6. The CDR3 DNA reads TGTGCCAGCAGCTTAGCTGAACAGGGGGGGACTGAAGCTTTCTTT. As protein: CASSLAEQGGTEAFF.

The chain has TRBV7-3 and TRBJ2-5, with no clear D. The CDR3 extends over 13 amino acids. Trimming removed 5 bases at V and 5 bases at J, with 12 bases between. CDR1 SGHTA and CDR2 FQGTGA come from the germline V gene. The CDR3 region has the DNA TGTGCCAGCAGCCCCGGACCGTTGGAGACCCAGTACTTC. Translating it yields CASSPGPLETQYF.

The chain carries TRBV2 and TRBJ1-5, with 7 bases matching TRBD1. CDR1 and CDR2 (germline): SNHLY, FYNNEI. CDR3 size: 16 residues. J gave up 5 bases and V 7 bases, and 14 bases lay outside the gene matches. CDR3 bases: TGTGCCAGCAAGAGACAGGGTAGTATGTTCGATCAGCCCCAGCATTTT. Translation: CASKRQGSMFDQPQHF.

The V gene is TRBV18, the J gene TRBJ1-3; D is possibly TRBD1 (5 bases). The CDR3 spans 13 residues. CDR1 and CDR2 (germline): KGHSH, LQKENI. V lost 5 bases and J 4 bases, leaving 9 bases between the germline ends. The CDR3 nucleotides read TGTGCCAGCTCAAGGGGCGACGGAAACACCATATATTTT. Protein: CASSRGDGNTIYF.

The gene calls are TRBV19 and TRBJ1-2, with D possibly being TRBD1 (6 bases). The germline V gene encodes CDR1 LNHDA and CDR2 SQIVND (reference sequence). The CDR3 consists of 14 residues. The V end lost 6 bases, the J end lost 0 bases, and 11 bases lay between the germline ends. DNA for the CDR3: TGTGCCAGTAGGGTGGACAGTCCTAACTATGGCTACACCTTC. It yields the protein CASRVDSPNYGYTF.